The sequence of this TCR beta chain was determined in a study of cytomegalovirus exposure and HLA in healthy donors. Study-wide findings and caveats: Likely technical artifact: a cluster of highly shared sequence variants. With later analysis, a missense DCLRE1C variant became linked to TCR beta V- and J-gene trimming.

For this clone: Antigen unknown.

With 60 Vbeta and 13 Jbeta primers, the PCR was carried out. Libraries were prepared by immunoSEQ multiplex PCR; TCRdb keeps only in-frame clonotypes and omits some of them. The sample has approximately 200,000 clones; about 86% are singletons. Trimming at V came to 6 bases and at J to 3 bases, leaving 8 bases not matched to a gene. The CDR3 totals 16 residues. Germline lookup yields CDR1 SQVTM and CDR2 ANQGSEA. The chain employs TRBV29-1 and TRBJ2-3; TRBD2 aligns across 14 bases. This clonotype was obtained from a woman aged 18 to 35 in good health and CMV-seropositive. The sample consisted of PBMCs. CDR3 loop: CSVGTSGGGVTDTQYF. In nucleotides, the CDR3 is TGCAGCGTGGGGACTAGCGGGGGTGGAGTAACAGATACGCAGTATTTT.